This entry features one TCR beta chain sequence. Original handling: Amplifying reference gene primers gave estimates of nucleated cell counts. Sequencing was performed with immunoSEQ multiplex PCR; in TCRdb, only in-frame clones are kept and a portion is missing. The DNA gave D and trimming, while V, J and clone size come from that table. This sample has 380,000 or so clones; roughly 90% occur once, and the top ten carry around 1.3%. The data were taken from a study of blood T cell repertoires in COVID-19. Study as a whole: Some COVID-19 samples were acute and others convalescent; all came from the United States, Italy and Spain. From T cells, B-cell-depleted T cells, or PBMCs came the material, which was cDNA or gDNA.

The germline V gene encodes CDR1 PRHDT and CDR2 FYEKMQ (reference sequence). The CDR3 consists of 16 residues. V lost 3 bases and J lost 5; bases outside the gene matches: 1. Sequenced material: peripheral blood. This sequence joins TRBV13 and TRBJ2-2; TRBD2 agrees at 15 bases. The receptor's source is a man aged 35 to 55 with acute or convalescent COVID-19. CDR3 residues: CASSFGTSGGTGELFF. CDR3 in DNA: TGTGCCAGCAGCTTTGGGACTAGCGGGGGGACCGGGGAGCTGTTTTTT.